This T cell receptor (beta chain) was sequenced for a study of identical twins. Each CDR3 protein gets one entry after TCRdb re-called the 5' RACE reads with MiXCR. Altogether roughly 1.6 million distinct CDR3 sequences are present, about 31% being singletons, with the ten largest covering roughly 0.3%. The TCR was taken from a newborn girl in good health. Sequenced input: cord blood.

CDR3 bases: TGTGCCAGCAGCATGCTACAGGGGGCTATAAATGAGCAGTACTTC. It translates to CASSMLQGAINEQYF. This sequence joins TRBV11-2 and TRBJ2-7; 9 bases match TRBD1. CDR1 and CDR2 (germline): SGHAT, FQNNGV. The V segment lost 5 bases and the J segment 7 bases; nucleotides outside the gene matches: 12. CDR3 length: 15 residues.